This T cell receptor (beta chain) was sequenced during a study of response to subunit inactivated influenza vaccine. TCRdb recomputed calls from the RT-PCR reads with MiXCR, one row per CDR3 protein. This sample has about 520,000 distinct CDR3 sequences, with under 8.5% found just once. This clonotype occurred a few times. Its antigen is as yet unknown. CDR1 is MNHEY, CDR2 SVGAGI, per germline. With V trimmed by 2 bases and J by 2 bases, 7 bases remained unmatched. The CDR3 contains 17 residues. Whole-study findings and limits: The authors suggested that every seasonal influenza vaccination recruits few new T cells.

The TCR was taken from a man aged 50-75 years who received an inactivated influenza vaccine. The sample here was PBMCs from blood, taken 23 to 25 months after vaccination. V gene TRBV6-5 combines with J gene TRBJ2-1; 9 nucleotides line up with TRBD2. As DNA, the CDR3 is TGTGCCAGCAGTTACGAGGGTAGCGGGAGACCCTACAATGAGCAGTTCTTC. As protein: CASSYEGSGRPYNEQFF.